Presented here are 27 T cell receptor beta chains from one specimen sequenced in a study of identical twins. TCRdb used MiXCR to reprocess the 5' RACE reads, holding one entry per CDR3 protein. The data hold about 810,000 distinct CDR3 sequences, with about 12% observed a single time. These same records also appear under a second study, on yellow fever vaccine responses in identical twins.

Sequenced material: PBMCs. These receptors all stem from a woman under 30 in good health.

This clonotype was counted ten times or more. This chain joins TRBV25-1 and TRBJ2-7, with unresolved D. This CDR3 is 12 amino acids long. The germline V and J ends were trimmed by 4 bases and 4 bases, with 8 bases remaining between them. Per the germline V gene, CDR1 is MGHDK and CDR2 is SYGVNS. For the CDR3, the DNA is TGTGCCAGCAGTGTCCAGCAATACGAGCAGTACTTC. Translating gives CASSVQQYEQYF.

The sample holds one count of this clonotype. The chain is built from TRBV15 and TRBJ2-7, with 10 nucleotides matching TRBD2. With 2 bases clipped from V and 7 bases from J, the junction kept 11 bases outside the gene matches. Germline V gene lookup returns CDR1 LNHNV and CDR2 YYDKDF (reference sequence). The CDR3 contains 16 residues. In DNA, the CDR3 is TGTGCCACCAGCAGACACGGACTAGCGGTCGGTTGGGAGCAGTACTTC. Its translation is CATSRHGLAVGWEQYF.

This clonotype has just a few counts. The chain employs TRBV12-3 or TRBV12-4 and TRBJ2-7; 10 positions match TRBD2. V lost 4 bases, J lost 3 bases, and 6 bases stayed unmatched. CDR3 length: 15 residues. The CDR3 here is CASSYLAGAIYEQYF. The CDR3 DNA sequence: TGTGCCAGCAGTTACCTAGCGGGAGCAATCTACGAGCAGTACTTC.

V is TRBV5-1 and J is TRBJ2-1, with 7 positions matching TRBD2. The CDR3 has 15 residues. Losses at the gene ends were 4 bases for V and 1 base for J; bases not matched to a gene: 5. Germline CDR1 and CDR2: SGHRS and YFSETQ. For the CDR3, the DNA is TGCGCCAGCAGCGACGGACTAGGTTCCTACAATGAGCAGTTCTTC. Translated: CASSDGLGSYNEQFF.

This clonotype was seen ten or more times. The chain employs TRBV12-5 and TRBJ2-3; no clear D. V was trimmed by 0 bases and J by 2 bases, leaving 12 bases between them. This CDR3 spans 16 amino acids. Per the germline V gene, CDR1 is LGHNT and CDR2 is FRNRAP. The DNA of the CDR3 is TGTGCTAGTGGTTTGGTTATCCCGCTGCCCACAGATACGCAGTATTTT. Protein sequence: CASGLVIPLPTDTQYF.

This clonotype occurred a few times. The genes are TRBV20-1 and TRBJ2-5, with D possibly TRBD2 on 5 matching bases. Trimming pared 2 bases from V and 0 bases from J, leaving 16 bases between. This CDR3 comprises 16 residues. Germline values: CDR1 DFQATT, CDR2 SNEGSKA (reference sequence). CDR3 DNA sequence: TGCAGTGCTAGACAACCCCGGAAGCGGTACCAAGAGACCCAGTACTTC. This gives the protein CSARQPRKRYQETQYF.

A few counts support this clonotype. J is TRBJ1-1 and V is TRBV20-1; no reliable D call. The germline gives CDR1 DFQATT, CDR2 SNEGSKA (reference sequence). The germline V and J ends were trimmed by 4 bases and 1 base, with 7 bases remaining between them. CDR3 length equals 12 residues. The CDR3 nucleotides read TGCAGTGCTAAGTCCGGGAACACTGAAGCTTTCTTT. Protein sequence: CSAKSGNTEAFF.

There are a few counts of this clonotype. This could be a read error, since a much larger clone is one nucleotide away. The chain recombines TRBV20-1 with TRBJ2-3; D remains ambiguous. The CDR3 has 17 residues. Germline V CDR1 and CDR2: DFQATT, SNEGSKA (reference sequence). The CDR3 DNA is TGCTGTGCTATCGTGGGTGTGGGCTCGTATAGCACAGATACGCAGTATTTT. Translated: CCAIVGVGSYSTDTQYF.

The table lists this clonotype with many counts. The chain employs TRBV12-3 or TRBV12-4 and TRBJ1-1; tentatively, D is TRBD1 (6 bases). There are 13 residues in the CDR3. Trimming took 5 bases from V and 10 from J, leaving 17 bases between them. DNA for the CDR3: TGTGCCAGCAGTCGACGCAGGGGAGGTATAGCTTTCTTT. Translating gives CASSRRRGGIAFF.

Ten or more counts support this clonotype. The V call is TRBV4-1, the J call TRBJ2-7, with a possible D match to TRBD1 (6 bases). The CDR3 loop spans 13 amino acids. Trimming cost V 2 bases and J 2 bases, with 7 bases left between them. Germline CDR1 and CDR2: MGHRA and YSYEKL. CDR3 protein: CASSQQGTYEQYV. CDR3 DNA sequence: TGCGCCAGCAGCCAACAGGGGACCTACGAGCAGTACGTC.

The rearrangement joins TRBV19 to TRBJ2-1; D possibly uses TRBD1 or TRBD2 (5 bases each). Trimming took off 4 bases at V and 9 bases at J, with 13 bases between the two ends. CDR1 is LNHDA, CDR2 SQIVND, per germline (reference sequence). The CDR3 runs 13 residues. This CDR3 is CASSTAGTAEQFF. The CDR3 nucleotides read TGTGCCAGTAGTACGGCAGGGACCGCTGAGCAGTTCTTC.

A remark on this clonotype: This may stem from a read error, because a much larger clone lies one nucleotide away. The chain has TRBV5-5 and TRBJ1-5, with D possibly TRBD1 on 6 matching bases. Germline CDR1 SGHKS, CDR2 YYEKEE (reference sequence). This CDR3 region has 15 residues. The CDR3 nucleotides read TGTGCCAGCAGTTTGGACAGCCTTAGCAATCAGCCCCAGCATTTT. It encodes CASSLDSLSNQPQHF. Full variable domain (outside the CDR3, taken from reference TRBV5-5 and TRBJ1-5): DAGVTQSPTHLIKTRGQQVTLRCSPISGHKSVSWYQQVLGQGPQFIFQYYEKEERGRGNFPDRFSARQFPNYSSELNVNALLLGDSALYLCASSLDSLSNQPQHFGDGTRLSIL.

The chain employs TRBV12-3 or TRBV12-4 and TRBJ1-2; maybe TRBD1 (5 bases). The CDR3 spans 14 residues. V was cut by 3 bases and J by 4 bases, with 12 bases left in between. This CDR3 is CASSFGDSTYGYTF. The CDR3 nucleotides read TGTGCCAGCAGTTTTGGTGACAGTACCTATGGCTACACCTTC.

CDR3 sequence: CASSLSVAGEQETQYF. CDR3 DNA: TGTGCCAGCAGCTTATCCGTAGCGGGAGAACAAGAGACCCAGTACTTC. The J gene is TRBJ2-5, the V gene TRBV7-8; the match to TRBD2 covers 9 bases. The CDR3 length is 16 residues. The germline gives CDR1 SGHVS, CDR2 FQNEAQ. J was trimmed by 2 bases and V by 2 bases; bases with no gene match: 6.

The J gene is TRBJ2-1, the V gene TRBV10-3, with 7 bases lining up with TRBD1. Germline CDR1 ENHRY, CDR2 SYGVKD. Trimming took 6 bases from V and 4 from J; bases not matched to a gene: 9. The CDR3 is 15 residues long. CDR3 protein: CAIRAAGTEYNEQFF. Here the CDR3 DNA reads TGTGCCATCAGAGCCGCAGGGACAGAATACAATGAGCAGTTCTTC.

In this sample, this clonotype turned up a few times. V gene TRBV7-9 combines with J gene TRBJ2-5, with D tentatively TRBD2 (5 bases). CDR1 is SEHNR, CDR2 FQNEAQ, per germline (reference sequence). This CDR3 comprises 14 residues. Trimming took 5 bases from V and 7 from J, leaving 17 bases between them. The CDR3 bases are TGTGCCAGCAGCCGAGACCGGGATATCTGGACCCAGTACTTC. Translation gives CASSRDRDIWTQYF.

DNA of the CDR3: TGTGCCAGCAGCGTAGCTTTCGCAGGGGACTATGGCTACACCTTC. Its protein is CASSVAFAGDYGYTF. The V call is TRBV9, the J call TRBJ1-2; the D gene is possibly TRBD1 (6 bases). This CDR3 comprises 15 residues. Deletions cut 0 bases from V and 3 bases from J, with 12 bases between. CDR1 is SGDLS and CDR2 is YYNGEE in the germline V gene.

This chain joins TRBV5-1 and TRBJ2-1; D possibly corresponds to TRBD2 (6 bases). Germline V gene lookup returns CDR1 SGHRS and CDR2 YFSETQ. The CDR3 extends over 13 amino acids. V gave up 4 bases and J gave up 9 bases, with 14 bases separating them. The CDR3 DNA reads as TGCGCCAGCAGCGATCGGGGGTATGGTGAGCAGTTCTTC. This sequence encodes CASSDRGYGEQFF.

This clonotype was detected a few times. The J gene is TRBJ2-1, the V gene TRBV20-1; D is unclear. Germline CDR1 DFQATT, CDR2 SNEGSKA (reference sequence). The V end was cut by 3 bases, the J end by 3 bases, with 9 bases between. The CDR3 has 13 amino acids. This chain's CDR3 is CSASPPNYNEQFF. The CDR3 DNA reads as TGCAGTGCTAGTCCTCCGAACTACAATGAGCAGTTCTTC.

This clonotype was counted at least ten times. V gene TRBV20-1 combines with J gene TRBJ2-3; tentatively, D is TRBD1 or TRBD2 (6 bases each). Trimming cost V 2 bases and J 2 bases, with 14 bases left between them. The CDR3 is 15 residues long. Germline V gene lookup returns CDR1 DFQATT and CDR2 SNEGSKA (reference sequence). The CDR3 reads CSARRGAGPTDTQYF. The CDR3 DNA reads as TGCAGTGCTAGAAGGGGGGCGGGTCCCACAGATACGCAGTATTTT.

The CDR3 loop reads CASSPSLSTDTQYF. CDR3 nucleotide sequence: TGTGCCAGCAGCCCCTCGTTAAGCACAGATACGCAGTATTTT. The chain recombines TRBV7-3 with TRBJ2-3; D is ambiguous. The germline CDR1 and CDR2 sequences are SGHTA and FQGTGA. Trimming shortened V by 5 bases and J by 0 bases, and 9 bases separated the two germline ends. CDR3 length: 14 amino acids.

The table lists this clonotype with a few counts. This sequence joins TRBV7-9 and TRBJ2-7; 7 bases fit TRBD2. This CDR3 contains 13 residues. Per the germline V gene, CDR1 is SEHNR and CDR2 is FQNEAQ (reference sequence). The ends lost 4 bases at V and 5 bases at J; junction bases unmatched: 5. The CDR3, as DNA: TGTGCCAGCAGCTGGACTAGTTCCCACGAGCAGTACTTC. It yields the protein CASSWTSSHEQYF.

The chain has TRBV20-1 and TRBJ2-1; D not resolved. The CDR3 loop spans 13 amino acids. Germline V CDR1 and CDR2: DFQATT, SNEGSKA (reference sequence). The V end was cut by 7 bases, the J end by 0 bases, with 10 bases between. The CDR3 region has the DNA TGCAGTGTTCTAGGGTTCTCCTACAATGAGCAGTTCTTC. Translating gives CSVLGFSYNEQFF.

This clonotype turned up a few times. J is TRBJ2-4 and V is TRBV11-2, with TRBD1 identical over 10 bases. CDR3 length: 14 amino acids. Germline V CDR1 and CDR2: SGHAT, FQNNGV. Trimming took 2 bases from V and 8 from J; bases not matched to a gene: 3. Written as DNA, the CDR3 is TGTGCCAGCAGCTTAAGGGACAGGGGAGACATTCAGTACTTC. Protein product: CASSLRDRGDIQYF.

Only a few counts were recorded for this clonotype. The chain uses TRBV11-2 and TRBJ2-5; maybe TRBD2 (6 bases). Germline-derived CDR1 and CDR2 are SGHAT and FQNNGV. The CDR3 length is 17 residues. Trimming left V 5 bases short and J 2 bases short, with 21 bases between. The DNA of the CDR3 is TGTGCCAGCAGCCCTAGTTCGGTGGGACTGCAACAAGAGACCCAGTACTTC. Amino acids: CASSPSSVGLQQETQYF.

This clonotype was seen repeatedly, ten times or more. V is TRBV20-1 and J is TRBJ1-5; D unresolved. Germline lookup yields CDR1 DFQATT and CDR2 SNEGSKA (reference sequence). The germline V and J ends were trimmed by 0 bases and 4 bases, with 4 bases remaining between them. The CDR3 has 12 residues. The CDR3 DNA reads as TGCAGTGCTAGAGAGGAAAATCAGCCCCAGCATTTT. This gives the protein CSAREENQPQHF.

The chain uses TRBV28 and TRBJ2-1; the match to TRBD2 covers 12 bases. With 7 bases clipped from V and 10 bases from J, the junction kept 14 bases outside the gene matches. Germline CDR1 MDHEN, CDR2 SYDVKM. The CDR3 extends over 16 amino acids. CDR3 amino acids: CASTPPRASGREEQFF. In nucleotides, the CDR3 is TGTGCCAGCACCCCCCCCAGGGCTAGCGGGAGGGAGGAGCAGTTCTTC.